This record covers a single T cell receptor beta chain. Antigen unknown. This entry comes from a study of shared clonotypes between healthy human individuals. Findings and caveats of the study: A few donors had roughly 5% of their naive CD4 clonotypes in common.

Clones were read by immunoSEQ multiplex PCR, and TCRdb kept only the in-frame ones, dropping some. Among 780,000 or so clones listed, over 55% were seen once. With 0 bases removed from V and 1 base from J, the gap between germline ends came to 14 bases. Germline CDR1 SGDLS, CDR2 YYNGEE. The CDR3 is 16 residues long. Sequenced: memory CD4+ T cells sorted from blood. Regarding subset: CD45RA-negative fraction. This chain connects TRBV9 to TRBJ2-7; D is perhaps TRBD1 (5 bases). The TCR comes from a woman between 25 and 40 years old in good health. DNA for the CDR3: TGTGCCAGCAGCGTAGGCGTGGACAAACTATCCTACGAGCAGTACTTC. It translates to CASSVGVDKLSYEQYF.